The 21 T cell receptor beta chains below all came from one sample that was sequenced in a study of T cells in localized non-small cell lung cancer. The table came from immunoSEQ multiplex PCR; TCRdb's copy has only in-frame clones and leaves some out. Of approximately 34,000 clones in the sample, roughly 93% were seen once. The sample in question was peripheral blood, obtained before any cancer treatment. These TCRs come from a female donor of 60 years or more with stage I lung adenocarcinoma.

V is TRBV19 and J is TRBJ1-3; D is undetermined. Germline CDR1 LNHDA, CDR2 SQIVND (reference sequence). Trimming pared 3 bases from V and 0 bases from J, leaving 9 bases between. CDR3 length: 15 amino acids. CDR3 coding DNA: TGTGCCAGTAGTATCACAGTCCCCTCTGGAAACACCATATATTTT. Translation: CASSITVPSGNTIYF.

The chain joins TRBV5-3 to TRBJ2-3, with 12 bases aligning to TRBD1. TRBV5-3 is an ORF, with its function uncertain. The CDR3 covers 18 residues. V shed 3 bases, J shed 1 base, and the junction held 9 bases outside the gene matches. CDR3 sequence: CARSSRDRGLGGTDTQYF. In DNA form, the CDR3 reads TGTGCCAGAAGCTCCCGGGACAGGGGGCTGGGGGGCACAGATACGCAGTATTTT.

This chain connects TRBV7-2 to TRBJ2-2; maybe TRBD2 (5 bases). Trimming shortened V by 1 base and J by 5 bases, and 11 bases separated the two germline ends. Germline-derived CDR1 and CDR2 are SGHTA and FQGNSA. This CDR3 has 15 residues. The CDR3 region is CASSLDTGRTGELFF. The CDR3 DNA sequence: TGTGCCAGCAGCTTAGATACGGGAAGGACCGGGGAGCTGTTTTTT.

The genes are TRBV29-1 and TRBJ1-1; possible D gene TRBD1, 6 bases. The CDR3 totals 13 residues. From germline, CDR1 is SQVTM and CDR2 ANQGSEA. Trimming took 6 bases from V and 1 from J, leaving 12 bases between them. The CDR3 here is CSVGTLGNTEAFF. The CDR3 DNA reads TGCAGCGTAGGGACACTTGGGAACACTGAAGCTTTCTTT.

The chain is built from TRBV5-6 and TRBJ2-3; TRBD1 matches 7 bases. V lost 2 bases to trimming and J lost 2 bases; unmatched junction nucleotides: 11. This CDR3 is 17 amino acids long. From germline, CDR1 is SGHDT and CDR2 YYEEEE. The CDR3 here is CASSLEVGTDLTDTQYF. The CDR3, as DNA: TGTGCCAGCAGCTTAGAAGTCGGGACAGATCTCACAGATACGCAGTATTTT.

This clone was observed once. The chain joins TRBV11-3 to TRBJ1-1, with unresolved D. V shed 5 bases and J shed 0 bases, with 10 bases lying between them. The CDR3 has 14 residues. CDR1 and CDR2 (germline): SGHNT, YENEEA. The CDR3 loop reads CASSPPFMNTEAFF. The CDR3 coding sequence is TGTGCCAGCAGCCCCCCCTTCATGAACACTGAAGCTTTCTTT.

The chain employs TRBV6-6 and TRBJ1-1; possible D gene TRBD1, 5 bases. Germline V gene lookup returns CDR1 MNHNY and CDR2 SVGAGI (reference sequence). The CDR3 runs to 13 residues. The V end was cut by 5 bases, the J end by 1 base, with 8 bases between. CDR3 nucleotides: TGTGCCAGCAGTGACGGACAGAACACTGAAGCTTTCTTT. Protein sequence: CASSDGQNTEAFF.

This chain uses TRBV15 with TRBJ1-4, with 7 bases aligning to TRBD1. The CDR3 spans 14 residues. The V gene's germline CDR1 is LNHNV and CDR2 YYDKDF (reference sequence). The V gene end was trimmed by 5 bases and the J gene end by 7 bases; junction bases not matched to a gene: 7. CDR3 in amino acids: CATSRDRVGEKLFF. The CDR3 DNA reads TGTGCCACCAGCCGTGACAGGGTGGGTGAAAAACTGTTTTTT.

The chain links TRBV5-6 to TRBJ1-4, with 7 bases fitting TRBD1. The germline CDR1 and CDR2 sequences are SGHDT and YYEEEE. The V gene end was trimmed by 4 bases and the J gene end by 8 bases; junction bases not matched to a gene: 8. CDR3 size: 14 residues. The CDR3 coding sequence is TGTGCCAGCAGCCCCCAGGGGGGGGGCGAAAAACTGTTTTTT. It specifies CASSPQGGGEKLFF.

This chain joins TRBV6-5 and TRBJ1-5; D remains unclear. Trimming left V 6 bases short and J 9 bases short, with 12 bases between. Germline-derived CDR1 and CDR2 are MNHEY and SVGAGI. CDR3 size: 12 residues. CDR3 protein: CASSPAAWPQHF. The CDR3 coding sequence is TGTGCCAGCAGCCCGGCGGCATGGCCCCAGCATTTT.

The chain employs TRBV6-5 and TRBJ1-1; 8 bases fit TRBD1. V dropped 4 bases and J dropped 1; count of bases not matched to a gene: 5. Germline V gives CDR1 MNHEY, CDR2 SVGAGI. The CDR3 totals 15 residues. The CDR3 spells CASSSPTGANTEAFF. CDR3 bases: TGTGCCAGCAGTTCCCCGACAGGGGCGAACACTGAAGCTTTCTTT.

V usage is TRBV7-9 and J usage is TRBJ2-1; 8 positions agree with TRBD2. Unmatched junction bases numbered 15, after V lost 1 base and J lost 7 bases. Germline CDR1 is SEHNR and CDR2 is FQNEAQ (reference sequence). This CDR3 spans 18 amino acids. CDR3 amino acids: CASSLGGGGRSGGNEQFF. The CDR3 DNA is TGTGCCAGCAGCTTAGGGGGAGGCGGGAGGTCCGGAGGGAATGAGCAGTTCTTC. The full variable domain, completed using reference TRBV7-9 and TRBJ2-1, is DTGVSQNPRHKITKRGQNVTFRCDPISEHNRLYWYRQTLGQGPEFLTYFQNEAQLEKSRLLSDRFSAERPKGSFSTLEIQRTEQGDSAMYLCASSLGGGGRSGGNEQFFGPGTRLTVL.

The genes are TRBV19 and TRBJ2-7, with D possibly being TRBD1 (5 bases). The CDR3 is 13 residues long. V lost 3 bases and J 2 bases, leaving 8 bases between the germline ends. The germline V gene has CDR1 LNHDA and CDR2 SQIVND (reference sequence). CDR3 nucleotides: TGTGCCAGTAGTATTATACAGGCCTACGAGCAGTACGTC. This encodes CASSIIQAYEQYV.

The chain carries TRBV6-5 and TRBJ1-1, with D uncertain. V lost 7 bases and J 1 base, leaving 4 bases between the germline ends. Germline CDR1 and CDR2: MNHEY and SVGAGI. The CDR3 length is 11 residues. This chain's CDR3 is CASTKNTEAFF. The CDR3 DNA reads TGTGCCAGCACGAAGAACACTGAAGCTTTCTTT.

The V gene is TRBV11-1, the J gene TRBJ1-6; possible D gene TRBD1, 5 bases. The V end was cut by 5 bases, the J end by 9 bases, with 17 bases between. In germline, CDR1 is SGHAT, CDR2 FQDESV (reference sequence). The length of the CDR3 is 15 residues. CDR3 residues: CASSPEDRTSSPLHF. The CDR3, as DNA: TGTGCCAGCAGCCCCGAAGACAGAACTAGTTCACCCCTCCACTTT. The full variable domain, its missing parts supplied by reference TRBV11-1 and TRBJ1-6, is EAEVAQSPRYKITEKSQAVAFWCDPISGHATLYWYRQILGQGPELLVQFQDESVVDDSQLPKDRFSAERLKGVDSTLKIQPAELGDSAMYLCASSPEDRTSSPLHFGNGTRLTVT.

The chain joins TRBV7-6 to TRBJ2-3; no clear D gene. The V gene lost 5 bases and the J gene lost 6 bases, with 12 bases spanning the gap. The CDR3 totals 13 residues. Germline CDR1 and CDR2: SGHVS and FNYEAQ. The CDR3 nucleotides read TGTGCCAGCAGCCCCCTAGAAAAGGATACGCAGTATTTT. It yields the protein CASSPLEKDTQYF.

Concerning this clone itself: The sample contains more than one DNA sequence encoding this CDR3. The rearrangement uses TRBV28 and TRBJ1-5; D gene uncertain. This CDR3 has 13 residues. V was pared by 2 bases and J by 4 bases, with 6 bases between. From germline, CDR1 is MDHEN and CDR2 SYDVKM. The CDR3 region has the DNA TGTGCCAGCAGTTTAGTCGATAATCAGCCCCAGCATTTT. It yields the protein CASSLVDNQPQHF.

V gene TRBV2 combines with J gene TRBJ2-4, with D perhaps TRBD1 (6 bases). V dropped 4 bases and J dropped 5 bases, with 12 bases sitting between them. This CDR3 region has 14 residues. CDR1 is SNHLY and CDR2 is FYNNEI in the germline V gene. CDR3 coding DNA: TGTGCCAGCAGTGTACCAGGGGAAGAAAACATTCAGTACTTC. This sequence encodes CASSVPGEENIQYF.

In DNA form, the CDR3 reads TGTGCCAGCAGCCCACAGACAGGGGGCTGGGAGACCCAGTACTTC. Amino acids: CASSPQTGGWETQYF. The V call is TRBV7-2, the J call TRBJ2-5; 10 bases agree with TRBD1. The CDR3 spans 15 residues. V lost 5 bases and J lost 5; bases outside the gene matches: 8. CDR1 SGHTA and CDR2 FQGNSA come from the germline V gene. Using reference TRBV7-2 and TRBJ2-5 for the parts outside the CDR3, the full variable domain is GAGVSQSPSNKVTEKGKDVELRCDPISGHTALYWYRQSLGQGLEFLIYFQGNSAPDKSGLPSDRFSAERTGGSVSTLTIQRTQQEDSAVYLCASSPQTGGWETQYFGPGTRLLVL.

A remark on this clone: At one end, the junction sequence differs from germline, possibly due to a read error. Here the CDR3 DNA reads TGTGCTAGCAGCAGGACAGTCTACAATGAGCAGTTCTTC. This translates into CASSRTVYNEQFF. The chain combines TRBV7-7 with TRBJ2-1; a weak D match, TRBD1 (6 bases). The CDR3 loop spans 13 amino acids. The germline V gene has CDR1 SSHAT and CDR2 FNYEAQ (reference sequence).

This chain connects TRBV27 to TRBJ1-1; no reliable D call. With 2 bases removed from V and 3 bases from J, the gap between germline ends came to 7 bases. The CDR3 is 13 residues long. The germline CDR1 and CDR2 sequences are MNHEY and SMNVEV (reference sequence). The CDR3 is CASSLTEYTEAFF. Here the CDR3 DNA reads TGTGCCAGCAGTTTAACAGAATACACTGAAGCTTTCTTT.